Detailed here is one TCR beta chain. Its antigen is currently unknown. Method: immunoSEQ multiplex PCR; TCRdb's copy keeps in-frame clones and lacks some. The table includes around 100,000 clones, around 89% detected once. These data come from a study of T cell responses to AZD1222 COVID-19 vaccine. General study points: The donor group comprised mostly white British people and more females; the analysis possibly underestimated clonal diversity.

V was pared by 6 bases and J by 4 bases, with 10 bases between. The CDR3 runs 13 residues. Sequenced here: peripheral blood, sampled on day 0 of AZD1222 vaccination. The receptor was isolated from an adult in good health. The chain recombines TRBV12-3 or TRBV12-4 with TRBJ1-5; weak D call: TRBD1 (5 bases). In DNA, the CDR3 is TGTGCCAGCAGGGCGGGGGATAATCAGCCCCAGCATTTT. Its translation: CASRAGDNQPQHF.